What follows are 17 T cell receptor beta chains derived from one specimen sequenced in a study of identical twins' blood T cells. TCRdb analysed the 5' RACE reads with MiXCR anew, one entry per CDR3 protein. The sample contains 300,000 to 400,000 distinct CDR3 sequences, roughly 27% of which appear only once. Sequenced material: PBMCs. These receptors came from a woman aged 18-50 years in good health.

This clonotype was seen once. The chain combines TRBV5-1 with TRBJ2-1, with 10 bases that match TRBD2. The CDR3 has 15 residues. Germline V gene data show CDR1 as SGHRS and CDR2 as YFSETQ. Trimming removed 4 bases from V and 7 bases from J; junction bases left unmatched: 8. Written as DNA, the CDR3 is TGCGCCAGCAGCCCTCTAGCGGGAGTCGGAAATGAGCAGTTCTTC. Translation: CASSPLAGVGNEQFF.

The J gene is TRBJ2-1, the V gene TRBV6-2 or TRBV6-3; D call uncertain. Germline V lookup: CDR1 MNHEY, CDR2 SVGEGT. Deletions cut 5 bases from V and 9 bases from J, with 14 bases between. CDR3 size: 13 residues. The CDR3 coding sequence is TGTGCCAGCAGTGTGACTCGATCCGGTGAGCAGTTCTTC. Translated, it gives CASSVTRSGEQFF.

The table lists this clonotype with a count of one. At one of its ends the junction is not consistent with the germline gene, which may arise from a read error. The chain links TRBV20-1 to TRBJ1-2, with 7 bases aligning to TRBD1. CDR3 length: 13 amino acids. Germline loops: CDR1 DFQATT, CDR2 SNEGSKA (reference sequence). Here the CDR3 DNA reads TGCAGTGCTAGTGACAGGGCGTTCTATGGCCACACCTTC. Translation: CSASDRAFYGHTF.

This clonotype was detected only a few times. The J gene is TRBJ2-4, the V gene TRBV29-1; 8 bases map to TRBD1. The CDR3 sequence is 13 residues long. V gave up 5 bases and J gave up 9 bases; unmatched junction bases: 9. In germline, CDR1 is SQVTM, CDR2 ANQGSEA. The CDR3 loop reads CSVLRQGSGIQYF. CDR3 nucleotide sequence: TGCAGCGTTCTGAGACAGGGGTCGGGCATTCAGTACTTC.

J is TRBJ1-6 and V is TRBV7-2, with D unresolved. The CDR3 loop spans 15 amino acids. V was trimmed by 2 bases and J by 8 bases, leaving 13 bases between them. The germline CDR1 and CDR2 sequences are SGHTA and FQGNSA. CDR3 amino acids: CASSLNGGMDSPLHF. The CDR3 DNA sequence: TGTGCCAGCAGCTTAAATGGAGGGATGGATTCACCCCTCCACTTT.

This clonotype was detected a few times. The chain employs TRBV7-2 and TRBJ1-2; 9 positions agree with TRBD1. The CDR3 extends over 16 amino acids. CDR1 is SGHTA, CDR2 FQGNSA, per germline. J lost 8 bases, V lost 2 bases, and 12 bases had no gene match. The CDR3 here is CASSLSTGGRLKGYTF. Written as DNA, the CDR3 is TGTGCCAGCAGCTTATCGACAGGGGGACGTCTCAAAGGCTACACCTTC.

V gene TRBV6-6 combines with J gene TRBJ2-2; 10 bases agree with TRBD1. The CDR3 consists of 14 residues. CDR1 MNHNY and CDR2 SVGAGI come from the germline V gene (reference sequence). V was pared by 10 bases and J by 6 bases, with 8 bases of the junction left unmatched. CDR3 residues: CATSTGGLAGELFF. The CDR3 DNA is TGTGCCACCTCGACAGGGGGCTTAGCCGGGGAGCTGTTTTTT.

This clonotype occurred a few times. V is TRBV27 and J is TRBJ2-5; 12 positions agree with TRBD1. Germline-derived CDR1 and CDR2 are MNHEY and SMNVEV (reference sequence). This CDR3 contains 15 residues. With 5 bases clipped from V and 5 bases from J, the junction kept 6 bases outside the gene matches. The CDR3 sequence is CASSPGTGGAETQYF. CDR3 nucleotides: TGTGCCAGCAGTCCCGGGACAGGGGGCGCGGAGACCCAGTACTTC.

The chain is built from TRBV6-5 and TRBJ2-3; the D gene could be TRBD1 or TRBD2 (5 bases each). Trimming left V 0 bases short and J 0 bases short, with 10 bases between. Looked up from germline, CDR1 is MNHEY and CDR2 is SVGAGI. There are 16 residues in the CDR3. In DNA form, the CDR3 reads TGTGCCAGCAGTTACTCTAGGGGAGTGAGCACAGATACGCAGTATTTT. Protein sequence: CASSYSRGVSTDTQYF.

This clonotype was seen more than once but under ten times. The V and J genes are TRBV27 and TRBJ1-6; a possible D gene is TRBD1 (6 bases). The CDR3 loop spans 17 amino acids. The V end lost 0 bases, the J end lost 6 bases, and 15 bases lay between the germline ends. Germline values: CDR1 MNHEY, CDR2 SMNVEV (reference sequence). CDR3 sequence: CASSLSWGGRFNSPLHF. CDR3 coding DNA: TGTGCCAGCAGTTTATCGTGGGGGGGCCGGTTTAATTCACCCCTCCACTTT.

In the case of this clonotype: The junction shows a germline mismatch at one end, possibly a read error. This chain links TRBV20-1 with TRBJ2-5; 7 bases map to TRBD2. This CDR3 has 14 amino acids. Germline V gives CDR1 DFQATT, CDR2 SNEGSKA (reference sequence). The CDR3 DNA reads TGCGGTGCCCCCGGCGGGAGTATTCAAGAGACCCAGTACTTC. Translation: CGAPGGSIQETQYF.

This chain joins TRBV5-1 and TRBJ2-7, with 8 bases matching TRBD1. The V segment lost 4 bases and the J segment 2 bases; nucleotides outside the gene matches: 5. This CDR3 has 14 residues. The germline V gene has CDR1 SGHRS and CDR2 YFSETQ. The CDR3: CASSTQTGAYEQYF. CDR3 sequence (DNA): TGCGCCAGCAGCACCCAGACAGGGGCCTACGAGCAGTACTTC.

The rearrangement uses TRBV19 and TRBJ2-2; the D gene is possibly TRBD2 (6 bases). Germline-derived CDR1 and CDR2 are LNHDA and SQIVND (reference sequence). V was shortened by 6 bases and J by 1 base, with 9 bases between the two germline ends. The CDR3 is 14 residues long. DNA for the CDR3: TGTGCCAGTAGACTAGCTTGGAACACCGGGGAGCTGTTTTTT. The encoded protein is CASRLAWNTGELFF.

The gene calls are TRBV11-2 and TRBJ1-2; TRBD1 agrees at 8 bases. The CDR3 is made up of 14 amino acids. Looked up from germline, CDR1 is SGHAT and CDR2 is FQNNGV. Trimming at V came to 5 bases and at J to 3 bases, leaving 5 bases not matched to a gene. CDR3 loop: CASSTMTGDYGYTF. The CDR3 region has the DNA TGTGCCAGCAGCACAATGACAGGGGACTATGGCTACACCTTC.

This chain connects TRBV6-2 or TRBV6-3 to TRBJ1-2; D is possibly TRBD1 (5 bases). The CDR3 runs to 12 residues. Trimming left V 6 bases short and J 4 bases short, with 9 bases between. Germline lookup yields CDR1 MNHEY and CDR2 SVGEGT. The CDR3 is CASRPQAYGYTF. The CDR3 coding sequence is TGTGCCAGCAGACCACAGGCCTATGGCTACACCTTC.

The gene calls are TRBV14 and TRBJ1-4; no reliable D call. The CDR3 contains 13 residues. CDR1 is SGHDN and CDR2 is FVKESK in the germline V gene. Deletions cut 3 bases from V and 8 bases from J, with 10 bases between. The CDR3, as DNA: TGTGCCAGCAGCCAGTTTGGGGTAGAAAAACTGTTTTTT. Translated, it gives CASSQFGVEKLFF.

The rearrangement uses TRBV6-1 and TRBJ1-2; D is unresolved. Germline values: CDR1 MNHNS, CDR2 SASEGT. The V end lost 3 bases, the J end lost 8 bases, and 13 bases lay between the germline ends. This CDR3 is built from 13 residues. DNA for the CDR3: TGTGCCAGCAGTGATATTCTCGCTTGGGGCTACACCTTC. Translating gives CASSDILAWGYTF.